This T cell receptor (beta chain) was profiled in a study of CD8 T cells in ankylosing spondylitis. Quantitative 5'-RACE with molecular barcodes was used to make the TCR beta libraries. TCRdb processed the 5' RACE reads anew with MiXCR; each CDR3 protein has one entry. This sample has more than 300,000 distinct CDR3 sequences, with roughly 8% found just once. Study conclusions and caveats: Some of the motif variants had earlier been found in reactive arthritis patients' fluid and blood. It appeared that ankylosing spondylitis blood was characterized by a TCR beta motif of eight highly homologous variants.

This clonotype was observed a handful of times. Its antigen remains unidentified. Trimming stripped 4 bases from V and 8 bases from J, with 6 bases between. Germline loops: CDR1 SNHLY, CDR2 FYNNEI. The CDR3 sequence is 11 residues long. The J gene is TRBJ2-4, the V gene TRBV2; D gene ambiguous. The source is a male donor with ankylosing spondylitis. Sequencing was performed on blood, either unsorted or a sorted T cell fraction (not recorded which). The CDR3 DNA follows: TGTGCCAGCAGTGGGTGGGACATTCAGTACTTC. Its translation is CASSGWDIQYF.